This T cell receptor beta chain was profiled in a study of cytomegalovirus exposure and HLA in healthy donors. Findings and caveats of the study: Accurate prediction of HLA-A and HLA-B alleles (for most subjects) was reportedly achieved from TCR beta sequences. Segments of the TCR beta V type were, in most cases, productive about 90% or about 30% of the time in an earlier analysis. The presence/absence work took it that sequencing depth was about the same across donors. When analyzed later, a missense DCLRE1C variant was found to be linked to TCR beta V- and J-gene trimming.

A multiplex PCR was run with 60 Vbeta primers and 13 Jbeta primers. TCRdb's table, derived via immunoSEQ multiplex PCR, lists solely in-frame clones and lacks some. Recorded for this sample: about 120,000 clones. V lost 5 bases to trimming and J lost 5 bases; unmatched junction nucleotides: 14. CDR3 length: 17 amino acids. In germline, CDR1 is SEHNR, CDR2 FQNEAQ (reference sequence). A remark on this clone: The target antigen is unknown.

The clonotype comes from a young man in good health and CMV-seronegative. The rearrangement joins TRBV7-9 to TRBJ2-3, with 9 bases identical to TRBD1. The sequenced material came from PBMCs. The CDR3 DNA is TGTGCCAGCAGCACCGGCCCTAGGACAGGGGAAAGAGATACGCAGTATTTT. Its protein product is CASSTGPRTGERDTQYF.